This T cell receptor (beta chain) stems from a study of T cell responses to AZD1222 COVID-19 vaccine. This CDR3 region has 14 residues. The V end lost 0 bases, the J end lost 6 bases, and 11 bases lay between the germline ends. Looked up from germline, CDR1 is SGHTA and CDR2 is FQGNSA. To note about this clone: Antigen: not known.

The study's findings and limits: Reportedly, nearly half of unique spike TCRs recognized epitopes outside B.1.351/B.1.1.7 mutations. Clonal diversity was possibly underestimated, and white British individuals and females predominated among donors. Every sample of the repertoires postdated the peak T cell response.

The assay was immunoSEQ multiplex PCR, and TCRdb's table has in-frame clones only and misses some. The sample lists 120,000 or so clones, over 75% seen once, with roughly 8% in the top ten. The sequence was obtained from an adult in good health. The rearrangement joins TRBV7-2 to TRBJ1-2; D gene ambiguous. The sequencing used peripheral blood, collected on day 0 of AZD1222 vaccination. The CDR3 bases are TGTGCCAGCAGCTTAGCCGCGGCGGGGAATGGCTACACCTTC. Its translation: CASSLAAAGNGYTF.